The 23 T cell receptor beta chains below all came from one sample that was sequenced in a study of T cell responses to AZD1222 COVID-19 vaccine. Profiled with immunoSEQ multiplex PCR; TCRdb holds only in-frame clones, not every one. The sample has 80,000 or so clones; about 80% are singletons. The sequencing here drew on peripheral blood, taken 28 days after the second dose of the MenACWY control vaccine. The receptors come from an adult who received the MenACWY meningococcal vaccine as a control.

CDR3 nucleotides: TGTGCCAGCAGCCCGGGACAGGGAGGTGAGCAGTTCTTC. The encoded protein is CASSPGQGGEQFF. The V and J genes are TRBV12-3 or TRBV12-4 and TRBJ2-1; 9 bases fit TRBD1. Trimming removed 6 bases from V and 9 bases from J; junction bases left unmatched: 6. This CDR3 is 13 amino acids long.

V and J are TRBV7-2 and TRBJ1-2; D may be TRBD1 (6 bases). The CDR3 has 14 residues. Germline lookup yields CDR1 SGHTA and CDR2 FQGNSA. V gave up 2 bases and J gave up 5 bases, with 12 bases separating them. CDR3 residues: CASSLSIQGYGYTF. CDR3 in DNA: TGTGCCAGCAGCTTATCAATACAGGGTTATGGCTACACCTTC.

V usage is TRBV10-2 and J usage is TRBJ1-1; no clear D gene. V was trimmed by 6 bases and J by 2 bases, leaving 4 bases between them. Germline CDR1 reads WSHSY; CDR2 reads SAAADI. The CDR3 runs to 11 residues. DNA of the CDR3: TGCGCCAGCAGATCCAACACTGAAGCTTTCTTT. Its translation: CASRSNTEAFF.

This clone was observed a handful of times. The rearrangement joins TRBV4-2 to TRBJ2-1, with TRBD1 identical over 7 bases. Germline assignment: CDR1 LGHNA and CDR2 YNFKEQ. The CDR3 is 14 amino acids. The V segment lost 3 bases and the J segment 6 bases; nucleotides outside the gene matches: 5. The DNA of the CDR3 is TGTGCCAGCAGCCAGGAGACAGGGTCCAATGAGCAGTTCTTC. Its protein is CASSQETGSNEQFF.

This clone has only one observation. The chain carries TRBV28 and TRBJ2-6; no definite D call. The V and J ends lost 8 bases and 4 bases respectively, with 9 bases between them. Germline CDR1 and CDR2: MDHEN and SYDVKM. The CDR3 length is 13 residues. In DNA, the CDR3 is TGTGCCAGCTCCATCGTGGGGGCCAACGTCCTGACTTTC. It yields the protein CASSIVGANVLTF.

This chain uses TRBV6-1 with TRBJ1-6; the D is unclear. Germline V CDR1 and CDR2: MNHNS, SASEGT. This CDR3 contains 14 residues. With 5 bases removed from V and 8 bases from J, the gap between germline ends came to 13 bases. This CDR3 is CASSYFLQDSPLHF. The CDR3 DNA reads TGTGCCAGCAGTTATTTTCTTCAGGATTCACCCCTCCACTTT.

The rearrangement uses TRBV28 and TRBJ1-2; D is ambiguous. Germline V CDR1 and CDR2: MDHEN, SYDVKM. Trimming cost V 3 bases and J 4 bases, with 9 bases left between them. The CDR3 is 13 residues long. The CDR3, as DNA: TGTGCCAGCAGTTTGATCGGTCCCTATGGCTACACCTTC. As protein: CASSLIGPYGYTF.

CDR3 loop: CASSSLRTGKNIQYF. The CDR3 nucleotides are TGTGCCAGCAGCTCCCTTAGGACAGGAAAAAACATTCAGTACTTC. J is TRBJ2-4 and V is TRBV7-2; 7 nucleotides agree with TRBD1. The CDR3 consists of 15 residues. J was trimmed by 4 bases and V by 4 bases; bases with no gene match: 7. The germline V gene has CDR1 SGHTA and CDR2 FQGNSA.

The chain couples TRBV5-1 to TRBJ2-5; D perhaps matches TRBD2 (7 bases). Germline-derived CDR1 and CDR2 are SGHRS and YFSETQ. The CDR3 has 16 residues. Trimming shortened V by 0 bases and J by 0 bases, and 12 bases separated the two germline ends. The CDR3 bases are TGCGCCAGCAGCTTGGCGGGGGGCCAGTACCAAGAGACCCAGTACTTC. Its protein is CASSLAGGQYQETQYF.

The chain combines TRBV18 with TRBJ2-7; 14 bases fit TRBD2. The V gene's germline CDR1 is KGHSH and CDR2 LQKENI. The CDR3 loop spans 14 amino acids. Unmatched junction bases numbered 1, after V lost 4 bases and J lost 5 bases. CDR3 coding DNA: TGTGCCAGCTCACGGGGACTAGCGGGAGACGAGCAGTACTTC. Translating it yields CASSRGLAGDEQYF. The full variable domain, with the rest looked up from reference TRBV18 and TRBJ2-7, is NAGVMQNPRHLVRRRGQEARLRCSPMKGHSHVYWYRQLPEEGLKFMVYLQKENIIDESGMPKERFSAEFPKEGPSILRIQQVVRGDSAAYFCASSRGLAGDEQYFGPGTRLTVT.

The genes are TRBV20-1 and TRBJ2-7; D not resolved. V was clipped by 2 bases and J by 4 bases, with 6 bases between them. This CDR3 region has 11 residues. The germline V gene encodes CDR1 DFQATT and CDR2 SNEGSKA (reference sequence). Written as DNA, the CDR3 is TGCAGTGCTAGAAATGGGTACGAGCAGTACTTC. Translation gives CSARNGYEQYF.

The chain is built from TRBV30 and TRBJ2-5; D not resolved. Germline CDR1 and CDR2: GTSNPN and SVGIG (reference sequence). The ends were cut back, 0 bases at V and 1 base at J, with 9 bases in the middle. The CDR3 consists of 14 residues. Here the CDR3 DNA reads TGTGCCTGGAGTGTGGTTAATGCCCAAGAGACCCAGTACTTC. This codes for CAWSVVNAQETQYF.

There are a few counts of this clone. The gene calls are TRBV15 and TRBJ2-5; 7 bases match TRBD2. V shed 1 base and J 1 base; nucleotides not matched to a gene: 9. CDR1 and CDR2 (germline): LNHNV, YYDKDF (reference sequence). This CDR3 contains 17 residues. The chain's CDR3 is CATSRVGSGVTQETQYF. CDR3 in DNA: TGTGCCACCAGCAGAGTGGGCAGCGGGGTTACCCAAGAGACCCAGTACTTC.

The J gene is TRBJ2-2, the V gene TRBV30; possible D gene TRBD2, 5 bases. Germline CDR1 GTSNPN, CDR2 SVGIG (reference sequence). V dropped 0 bases and J dropped 1 base, with 9 bases sitting between them. CDR3 length equals 15 residues. The DNA of the CDR3 is TGTGCCTGGAGTGTTCGGACTGAGAACACCGGGGAGCTGTTTTTT. Amino acid sequence: CAWSVRTENTGELFF.

The chain has TRBV3-1 (or the pseudogene TRBV3-2) and TRBJ2-5, with 12 bases lining up with TRBD2. Germline V gene lookup returns CDR1 LGHDT and CDR2 YNNKEL (reference sequence). The CDR3 has 16 amino acids. J was trimmed by 0 bases and V by 1 base; bases with no gene match: 0. CDR3 sequence reads: CASSQGLAGDQETQYF. The DNA for the CDR3 is TGTGCCAGCAGCCAAGGACTAGCGGGGGACCAAGAGACCCAGTACTTC.

There are many counts of this clone. V usage is TRBV10-3 and J usage is TRBJ2-3; D unclear. Germline V CDR1 and CDR2: ENHRY, SYGVKD. V dropped 3 bases and J dropped 2 bases, with 9 bases sitting between them. The CDR3 has 14 residues. In DNA form, the CDR3 reads TGTGCCATCAGTGATGGGCTCGACACAGATACGCAGTATTTT. Its protein is CAISDGLDTDTQYF.

The CDR3 protein is CASSPMESGAKNIQYF. The CDR3 DNA reads TGCGCCAGCAGCCCCATGGAGTCGGGAGCCAAAAACATTCAGTACTTC. The V call is TRBV4-1, the J call TRBJ2-4; no clear D gene. Trimming left V 4 bases short and J 0 bases short, with 13 bases between. CDR1 and CDR2 from the germline V gene are MGHRA and YSYEKL. The length of the CDR3 is 16 residues.

This clone was seen just once. The chain links TRBV7-9 to TRBJ2-2, with 8 bases aligning to TRBD1. The CDR3 loop spans 13 amino acids. Germline V gene sequence: CDR1 SEHNR, CDR2 FQNEAQ (reference sequence). V was pared by 8 bases and J by 7 bases, with 6 bases of the junction left unmatched. DNA for the CDR3: TGTGCCAGCGGGACAGGTTTTATCGGGGAGCTGTTTTTT. Its translation is CASGTGFIGELFF.

This clone was recorded only once. The V gene is TRBV5-8, the J gene TRBJ1-1, with D possibly TRBD1 on 5 matching bases. The CDR3 covers 16 residues. V lost 9 bases and J 5 bases, leaving 26 bases between the germline ends. Germline V lookup: CDR1 SGHTS, CDR2 YDEGEE. The CDR3 sequence: CANSRPPTASWTEAFF. The CDR3 DNA follows: TGTGCCAACTCCCGTCCCCCGACAGCCTCTTGGACTGAAGCTTTCTTT.

This chain uses TRBV2 with TRBJ1-4; no reliable D call. CDR1 and CDR2 from the germline V gene are SNHLY and FYNNEI. The CDR3 runs 14 residues. V lost 6 bases and J lost 2, with 10 bases in between. The CDR3 here is CASRPGWTNEKLFF. The CDR3 DNA is TGTGCCAGCAGACCCGGATGGACTAATGAAAAACTGTTTTTT.

This chain joins TRBV19 and TRBJ2-5; perhaps TRBD2 as D (5 bases). This CDR3 has 15 residues. The V and J ends lost 5 bases and 5 bases respectively, with 18 bases between them. Germline CDR1 is LNHDA and CDR2 is SQIVND (reference sequence). For the CDR3, the DNA is TGTGCCAGTAGTCCCCCCCCAACGGGGAGCGAGACCCAGTACTTC. It yields the protein CASSPPPTGSETQYF.

This chain joins TRBV9 and TRBJ1-2; a weak D match, TRBD1 (5 bases). V was cut by 5 bases and J by 6 bases, with 14 bases left in between. Germline V gene data show CDR1 as SGDLS and CDR2 as YYNGEE. The CDR3 totals 13 residues. DNA for the CDR3: TGTGCCAGCAGGAAACTGGGGGTTGATGGCTACACCTTC. It translates to CASRKLGVDGYTF.

In this sample, this clone turned up once. The CDR3 here is CASSLTGGEHNEQFF. CDR3 DNA sequence: TGCGCCAGCAGCCTTACAGGGGGGGAACACAATGAGCAGTTCTTC. The chain joins TRBV5-1 to TRBJ2-1, with a weak D call TRBD1 (8 bases). There are 15 residues in the CDR3. CDR1 is SGHRS, CDR2 YFSETQ, per germline. V was shortened by 4 bases and J by 5 bases, with 16 bases between the two germline ends.